This T cell receptor beta chain comes out of a study of identical twins. Findings and caveats of the study: Whereas memory repertoires showed no such difference, abundant cord blood beta clonotypes carried fewer insertions.

In TCRdb, the 5' RACE reads were re-called with MiXCR into one record per CDR3 protein. The data show around 960,000 distinct CDR3 sequences, approximately 13% seen once. The germline gives CDR1 LNHNV, CDR2 YYDKDF (reference sequence). The junction had 8 bases not matched to a gene; V was cut back by 1 base and J by 5 bases. The CDR3 consists of 16 residues. This clonotype was seen more than once but under ten times. Its target is unknown. The sample was also reused in another study, on yellow fever vaccine responses in identical twins.

Material for sequencing was PBMCs. The J gene is TRBJ2-5, the V gene TRBV15; 9 bases are shared with TRBD2. The clonotype comes from a woman between 18 and 29 years old in good health. CDR3 protein: CATSRAGSGSWETQYF. As DNA, the CDR3 is TGTGCCACCAGCAGAGCGGGTAGCGGGAGCTGGGAGACCCAGTACTTC.